Listed here is a single T cell receptor (beta chain). Its target is unknown. This sample was taken from a study of T cell responses to AZD1222 COVID-19 vaccine. Repertoires were generated with immunoSEQ multiplex PCR, while TCRdb's copy carries only in-frame clones and drops some. The table has 100,000 to 120,000 clones, 70% to 90% seen once. Findings and caveats of the study: Spike regions recognized by vaccine-associated CD4 TCRs spanned the protein, led by 160-218 and 743-854. It was only a handful of AZD1222 recipients who were seropositive at baseline.

Germline V gene lookup returns CDR1 LGHDT and CDR2 YNNKEL (reference sequence). The CDR3 has 15 residues. V lost 4 bases, J lost 7 bases, and 6 bases stayed unmatched. The specimen was peripheral blood, collected 28 days after the second AZD1222 dose. This sequence originates from an adult who received the AZD1222 COVID-19 vaccine. The J gene is TRBJ1-5, the V gene TRBV3-1 (or the pseudogene TRBV3-2), with 11 bases that match TRBD1. CDR3 sequence (DNA): TGTGCCAGCAGCCCAGGACAGGGGGCACGGCAGCCCCAGCATTTT. It translates to CASSPGQGARQPQHF.